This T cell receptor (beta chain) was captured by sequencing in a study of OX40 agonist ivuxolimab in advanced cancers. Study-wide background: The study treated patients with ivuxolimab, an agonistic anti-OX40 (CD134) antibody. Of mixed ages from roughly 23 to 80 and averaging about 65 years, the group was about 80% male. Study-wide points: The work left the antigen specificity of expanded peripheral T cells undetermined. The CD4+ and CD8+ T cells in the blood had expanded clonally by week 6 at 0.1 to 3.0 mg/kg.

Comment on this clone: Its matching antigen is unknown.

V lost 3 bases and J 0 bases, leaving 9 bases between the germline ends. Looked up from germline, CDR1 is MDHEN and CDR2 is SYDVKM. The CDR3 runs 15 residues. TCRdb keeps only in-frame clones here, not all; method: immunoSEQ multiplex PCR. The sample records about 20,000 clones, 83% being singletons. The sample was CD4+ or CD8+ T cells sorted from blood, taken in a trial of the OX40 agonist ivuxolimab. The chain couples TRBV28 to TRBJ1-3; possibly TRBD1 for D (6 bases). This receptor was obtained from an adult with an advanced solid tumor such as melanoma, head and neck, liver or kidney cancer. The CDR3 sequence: CASSFQGSSGNTIYF. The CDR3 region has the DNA TGTGCCAGCAGTTTCCAGGGGAGCTCTGGAAACACCATATATTTT. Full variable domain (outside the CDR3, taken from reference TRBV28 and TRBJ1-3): DVKVTQSSRYLVKRTGEKVFLECVQDMDHENMFWYRQDPGLGLRLIYFSYDVKMKEKGDIPEGYSVSREKKERFSLILESASTNQTSMYLCASSFQGSSGNTIYFGEGSWLTVV.